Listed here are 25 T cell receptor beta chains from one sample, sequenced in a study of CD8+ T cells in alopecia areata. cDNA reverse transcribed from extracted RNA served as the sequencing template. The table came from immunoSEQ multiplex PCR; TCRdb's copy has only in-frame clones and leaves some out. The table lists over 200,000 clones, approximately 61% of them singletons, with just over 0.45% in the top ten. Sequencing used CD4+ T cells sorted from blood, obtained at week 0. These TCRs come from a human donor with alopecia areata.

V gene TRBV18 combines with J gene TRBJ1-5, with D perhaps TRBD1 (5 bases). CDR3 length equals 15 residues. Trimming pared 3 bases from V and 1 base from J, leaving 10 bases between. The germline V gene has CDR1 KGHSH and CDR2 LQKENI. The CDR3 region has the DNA TGTGCCAGCTCACCGGGGGTGGGCAGCAATCAGCCCCAGCATTTT. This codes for CASSPGVGSNQPQHF. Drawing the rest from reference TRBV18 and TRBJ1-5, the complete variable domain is NAGVMQNPRHLVRRRGQEARLRCSPMKGHSHVYWYRQLPEEGLKFMVYLQKENIIDESGMPKERFSAEFPKEGPSILRIQQVVRGDSAAYFCASSPGVGSNQPQHFGDGTRLSIL.

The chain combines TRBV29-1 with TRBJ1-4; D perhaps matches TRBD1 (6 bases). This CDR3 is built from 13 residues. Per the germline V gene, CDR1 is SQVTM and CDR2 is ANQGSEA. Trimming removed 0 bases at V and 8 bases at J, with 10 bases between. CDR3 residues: CSVEEGAGEKLFF. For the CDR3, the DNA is TGCAGCGTTGAAGAGGGGGCAGGAGAAAAACTGTTTTTT.

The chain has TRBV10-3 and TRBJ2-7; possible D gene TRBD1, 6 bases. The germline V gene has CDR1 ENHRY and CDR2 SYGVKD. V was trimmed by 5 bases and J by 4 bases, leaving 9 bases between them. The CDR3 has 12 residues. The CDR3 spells CAISPTGYEQYF. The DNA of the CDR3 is TGTGCCATCAGTCCGACAGGTTACGAGCAGTACTTC.

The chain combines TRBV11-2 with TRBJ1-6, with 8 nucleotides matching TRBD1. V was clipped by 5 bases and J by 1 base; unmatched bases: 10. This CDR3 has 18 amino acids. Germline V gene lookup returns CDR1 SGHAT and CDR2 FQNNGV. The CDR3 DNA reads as TGTGCCAGCAGCACCCCTCAGGGGGCCGGGTCCTATAATTCACCCCTCCACTTT. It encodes CASSTPQGAGSYNSPLHF.

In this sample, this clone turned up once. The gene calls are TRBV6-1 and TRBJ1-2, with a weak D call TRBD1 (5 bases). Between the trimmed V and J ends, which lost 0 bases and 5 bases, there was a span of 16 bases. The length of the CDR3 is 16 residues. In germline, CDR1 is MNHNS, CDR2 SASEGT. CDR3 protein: CASSEAFIDSRYGYTF. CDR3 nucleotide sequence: TGTGCCAGCAGTGAAGCATTTATCGACAGTCGATATGGCTACACCTTC.

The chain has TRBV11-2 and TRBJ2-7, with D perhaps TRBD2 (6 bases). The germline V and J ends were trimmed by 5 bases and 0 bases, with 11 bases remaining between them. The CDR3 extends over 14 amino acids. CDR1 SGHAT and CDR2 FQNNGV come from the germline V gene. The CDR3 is CASSLEGNSYEQYF. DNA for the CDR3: TGTGCCAGCAGCCTGGAGGGCAACTCCTACGAGCAGTACTTC.

DNA of the CDR3: TGTGCCAGCAACACAGCGGGATCAGGCGGGGAGCTGTTTTTT. Residues: CASNTAGSGGELFF. The rearrangement links TRBV9 to TRBJ2-2; TRBD2 matches at 7 bases. Trimming removed 6 bases from V and 7 bases from J; junction bases left unmatched: 9. This CDR3 region has 14 residues. Germline V gene data show CDR1 as SGDLS and CDR2 as YYNGEE.

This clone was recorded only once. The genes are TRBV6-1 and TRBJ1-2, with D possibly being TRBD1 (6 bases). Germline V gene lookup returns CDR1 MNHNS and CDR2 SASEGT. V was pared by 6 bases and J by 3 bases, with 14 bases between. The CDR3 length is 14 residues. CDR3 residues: CASRRQAQDYGYTF. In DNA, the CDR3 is TGTGCCAGCAGAAGACAGGCACAGGACTATGGCTACACCTTC.

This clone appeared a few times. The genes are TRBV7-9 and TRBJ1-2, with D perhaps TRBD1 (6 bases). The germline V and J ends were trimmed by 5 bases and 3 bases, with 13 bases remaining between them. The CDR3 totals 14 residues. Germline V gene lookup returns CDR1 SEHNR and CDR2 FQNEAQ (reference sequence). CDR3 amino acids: CASSPLRGHYGYTF. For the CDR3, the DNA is TGTGCCAGCAGCCCCCTCAGGGGCCACTATGGCTACACCTTC.

The CDR3 loop is CASSLSGVTVEQYF. CDR3 sequence (DNA): TGTGCCAGCAGCCTATCAGGGGTAACGGTTGAGCAGTACTTC. V and J are TRBV5-4 and TRBJ2-7; TRBD1 is a possible D gene (6 bases). The CDR3 is made up of 14 amino acids. Germline CDR1 and CDR2: SGHNT and YYREEE (reference sequence). V lost 4 bases to trimming and J lost 7 bases, with 18 bases between them.

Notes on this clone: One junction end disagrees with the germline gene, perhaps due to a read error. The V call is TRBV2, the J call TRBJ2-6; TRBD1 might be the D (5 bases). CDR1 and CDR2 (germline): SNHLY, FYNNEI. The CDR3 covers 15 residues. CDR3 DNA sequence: TGTGCCAGCAGTGAAGGCTACTCTGGGGCCGACGTCCTGACTTTC. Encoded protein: CASSEGYSGADVLTF.

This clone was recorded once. The CDR3 nucleotides read TGCGCCAGCAAGGTCGGGGGCGGGTTCACAGATACGCAGTATTTT. Translation: CASKVGGGFTDTQYF. J is TRBJ2-3 and V is TRBV5-1; D tentatively fits TRBD1 or TRBD2 (6 bases each). The V and J ends lost 6 bases and 2 bases respectively, with 16 bases between them. Germline CDR1 reads SGHRS; CDR2 reads YFSETQ. This CDR3 comprises 15 residues.

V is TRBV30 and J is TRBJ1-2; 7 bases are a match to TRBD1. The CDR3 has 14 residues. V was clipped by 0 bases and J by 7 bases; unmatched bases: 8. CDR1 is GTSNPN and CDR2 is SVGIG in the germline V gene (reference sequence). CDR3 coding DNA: TGTGCCTGGAGTGTACTCCAATCAGGGGGTGGCTACACCTTC. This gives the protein CAWSVLQSGGGYTF.

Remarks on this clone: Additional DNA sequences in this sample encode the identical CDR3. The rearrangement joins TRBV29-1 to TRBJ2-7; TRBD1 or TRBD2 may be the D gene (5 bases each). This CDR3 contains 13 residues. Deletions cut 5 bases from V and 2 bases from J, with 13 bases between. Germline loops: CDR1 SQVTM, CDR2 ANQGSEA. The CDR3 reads CSVSGTVTYEQYF. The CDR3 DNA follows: TGCAGCGTTTCCGGGACGGTCACCTACGAGCAGTACTTC.

As DNA, the CDR3 is TGTGCCAGCAGCGGAGTGGGGGTTCAGCCCCAGCATTTT. Translated: CASSGVGVQPQHF. This sequence joins TRBV25-1 and TRBJ1-5; D may be TRBD1 (5 bases). The germline CDR1 and CDR2 sequences are MGHDK and SYGVNS. Trimming cost V 6 bases and J 6 bases, with 12 bases left between them. The CDR3 runs 13 residues.

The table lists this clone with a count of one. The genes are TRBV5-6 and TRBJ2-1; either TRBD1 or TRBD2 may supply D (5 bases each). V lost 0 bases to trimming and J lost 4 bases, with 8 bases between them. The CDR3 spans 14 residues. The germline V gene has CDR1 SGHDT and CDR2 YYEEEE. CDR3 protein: CASSLEWGYNEQFF. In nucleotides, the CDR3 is TGTGCCAGCAGCTTGGAGTGGGGGTACAATGAGCAGTTCTTC.

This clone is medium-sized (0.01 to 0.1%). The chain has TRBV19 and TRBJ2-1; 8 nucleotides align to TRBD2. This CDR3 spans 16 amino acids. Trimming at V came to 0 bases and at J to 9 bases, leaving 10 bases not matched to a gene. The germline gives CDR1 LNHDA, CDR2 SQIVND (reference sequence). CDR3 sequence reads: CASSIDPAGARAEQFF. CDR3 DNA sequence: TGTGCCAGTAGTATAGATCCAGCGGGAGCAAGGGCTGAGCAGTTCTTC.

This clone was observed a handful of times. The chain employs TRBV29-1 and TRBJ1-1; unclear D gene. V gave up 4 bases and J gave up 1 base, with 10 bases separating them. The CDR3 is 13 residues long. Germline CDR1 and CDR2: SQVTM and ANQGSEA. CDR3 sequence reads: CSVGKAPNTEAFF. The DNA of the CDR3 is TGCAGCGTTGGGAAGGCTCCGAACACTGAAGCTTTCTTT.

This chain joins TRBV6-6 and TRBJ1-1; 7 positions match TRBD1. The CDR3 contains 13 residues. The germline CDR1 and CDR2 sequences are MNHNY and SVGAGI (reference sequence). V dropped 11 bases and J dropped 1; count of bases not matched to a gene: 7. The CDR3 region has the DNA TGTGCCGCACAGGGGACAAGGAACACTGAAGCTTTCTTT. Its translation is CAAQGTRNTEAFF.

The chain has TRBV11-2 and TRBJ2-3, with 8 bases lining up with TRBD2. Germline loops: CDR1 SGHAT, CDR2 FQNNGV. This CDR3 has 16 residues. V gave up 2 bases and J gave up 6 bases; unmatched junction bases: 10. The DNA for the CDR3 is TGTGCCAGCAGCTTAACTAGCGGAAAAACCGGGGATACGCAGTATTTT. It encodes CASSLTSGKTGDTQYF.

The CDR3 DNA sequence: TGTGCCTGGAGTGTTGAACGAGGGCATCAGTACTTC. It translates to CAWSVERGHQYF. V usage is TRBV30 and J usage is TRBJ2-4; maybe TRBD2 (5 bases). Trimming took off 0 bases at V and 12 bases at J, with 12 bases between the two ends. From germline, CDR1 is GTSNPN and CDR2 SVGIG (reference sequence). The CDR3 spans 12 residues.

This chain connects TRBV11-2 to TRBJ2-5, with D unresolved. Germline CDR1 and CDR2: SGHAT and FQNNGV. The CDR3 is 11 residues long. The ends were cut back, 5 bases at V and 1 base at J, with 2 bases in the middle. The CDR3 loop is CASSIQETQYF. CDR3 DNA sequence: TGTGCCAGCAGCATCCAAGAGACCCAGTACTTC.

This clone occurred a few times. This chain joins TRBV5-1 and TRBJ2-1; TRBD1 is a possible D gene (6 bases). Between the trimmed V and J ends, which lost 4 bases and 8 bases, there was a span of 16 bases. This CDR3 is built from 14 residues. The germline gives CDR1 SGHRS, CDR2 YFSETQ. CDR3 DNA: TGCGCCAGCAGCCAGGGACAAGGAAACGATGAGCAGTTCTTC. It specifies CASSQGQGNDEQFF.

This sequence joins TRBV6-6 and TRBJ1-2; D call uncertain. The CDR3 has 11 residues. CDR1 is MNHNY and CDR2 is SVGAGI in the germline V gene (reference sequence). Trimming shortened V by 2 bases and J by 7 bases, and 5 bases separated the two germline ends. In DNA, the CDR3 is TGTGCCAGCAGTTACGGTACTGGCTACACCTTC. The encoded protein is CASSYGTGYTF.

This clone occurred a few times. The CDR3 loop is CACWGQGDYEQYF. The CDR3 DNA is TGTGCCTGCTGGGGACAGGGGGATTACGAGCAGTACTTC. The gene calls are TRBV30 and TRBJ2-7, with TRBD1 matching 11 bases. This CDR3 is built from 13 residues. Germline trimming cut 6 bases from V and 4 bases from J; bases unmatched to any gene: 5. Per the germline V gene, CDR1 is GTSNPN and CDR2 is SVGIG (reference sequence).